This T cell receptor beta chain was sequenced during a study of T cells in Graves' hyperthyroidism and ophthalmopathy. Overall study findings and caveats: Most clonotypes expanded in the thyroid (above 0.001) were also present in blood.

The CDR3 totals 13 residues. Germline V gives CDR1 DFQATT, CDR2 SNEGSKA (reference sequence). J gave up 1 base and V 8 bases, and 6 bases lay outside the gene matches. Researchers took RNA transcripts and amplified the TCR beta CDR3 regions from them. HTBI primers were the set used in a first-round RT-PCR of the TCR CDR3. One entry per CDR3 protein results from TCRdb running MiXCR on the multiplex PCR reads. This sample has roughly 550,000 distinct CDR3 sequences; around 16% occur once, and the top ten carry approximately 30%. A word on this clonotype: Its antigen is unidentified.

The chain has TRBV20-1 and TRBJ2-7; 9 positions match TRBD1. The material sequenced was blood. The clonotype comes from a woman aged 25 to 39 with Graves' ophthalmopathy. CDR3 region: CSYNRGRSYEQYF. The CDR3 DNA follows: TGCAGTTACAACAGGGGGCGATCCTACGAGCAGTACTTC.